This record concerns one T cell receptor beta chain sequence. This record comes from a study of blood T cell repertoires in COVID-19. Study information: Sites across the United States, Italy and Spain contributed samples from acute and convalescent COVID-19.

This CDR3 contains 14 residues. CDR1 and CDR2 from the germline V gene are KGHSH and LQKENI. V was pared by 6 bases and J by 0 bases, with 10 bases between. In the authors' workflow: Amplified reference gene primers provided the basis for estimating nucleated cell counts. Sequenced by immunoSEQ multiplex PCR; TCRdb stores in-frame clones only, minus some. V and J calls and clone size are copied from that table; D and trimming were computed from the DNA. The sample carries roughly 20,000 clones, approximately 81% recorded once. The TCR was taken from a human donor with active COVID-19. The donor label of this sample is uncertain. The chain carries TRBV18 and TRBJ2-3; TRBD2 is a possible D gene (6 bases). Sequencing input: peripheral blood. This CDR3 is CASSEGSSTDTQYF. The CDR3 DNA reads as TGTGCCAGCTCGGAGGGGTCTAGCACAGATACGCAGTATTTT. The full variable domain, its missing parts supplied by reference TRBV18 and TRBJ2-3, is NAGVMQNPRHLVRRRGQEARLRCSPMKGHSHVYWYRQLPEEGLKFMVYLQKENIIDESGMPKERFSAEFPKEGPSILRIQQVVRGDSAAYFCASSEGSSTDTQYFGPGTRLTVL.